This TCR beta chain was identified during a study of blood T cell repertoires in COVID-19. Study context: The samples span acute and convalescent COVID-19 from the United States, Italy and Spain. T cells, B-cell-depleted T cells, or PBMCs provided the cDNA or gDNA that served as material.

Study processing details: Estimated nucleated cell counts came from reference gene primer amplification. Repertoires were generated with immunoSEQ multiplex PCR, while TCRdb's copy carries only in-frame clones and drops some. V, J and clone size reflect that table, while D and trimming were determined from the DNA. The sample lists under 400,000 clones, around 91% occurring once. This CDR3 is built from 17 residues. The germline V gene has CDR1 LNHDA and CDR2 SQIVND (reference sequence). V lost 0 bases and J lost 2, with 15 bases in between. The TCR sequence derives from a young man with active or convalescent COVID-19. The sequenced sample was peripheral blood. The chain uses TRBV19 and TRBJ2-3; tentatively, D is TRBD2 (6 bases). CDR3 DNA sequence: TGTGCCAGTAGTATAGATGGGGGAGGCCACAACACAGATACGCAGTATTTT. Translated: CASSIDGGGHNTDTQYF.